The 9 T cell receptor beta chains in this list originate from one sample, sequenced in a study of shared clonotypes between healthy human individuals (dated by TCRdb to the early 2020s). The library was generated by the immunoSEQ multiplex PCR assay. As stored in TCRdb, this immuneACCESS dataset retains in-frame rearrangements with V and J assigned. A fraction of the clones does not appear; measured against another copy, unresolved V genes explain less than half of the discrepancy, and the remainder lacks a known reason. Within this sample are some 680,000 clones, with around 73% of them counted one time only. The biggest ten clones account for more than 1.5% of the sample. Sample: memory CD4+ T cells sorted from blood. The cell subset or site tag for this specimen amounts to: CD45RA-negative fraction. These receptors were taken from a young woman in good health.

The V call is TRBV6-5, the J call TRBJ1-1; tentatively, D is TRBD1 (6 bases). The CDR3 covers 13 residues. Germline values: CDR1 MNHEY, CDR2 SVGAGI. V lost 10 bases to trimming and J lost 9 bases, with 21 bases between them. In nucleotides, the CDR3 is TGTGCCATCGCACAGGGCCCCGGACATAAAGCTTTCTTT. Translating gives CAIAQGPGHKAFF.

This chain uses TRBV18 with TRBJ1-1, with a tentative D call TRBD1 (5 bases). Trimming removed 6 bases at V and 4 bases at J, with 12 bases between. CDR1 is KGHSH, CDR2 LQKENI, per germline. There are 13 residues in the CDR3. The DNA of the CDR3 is TGTGCCAGCTCTCCCCTTGGGACCACTGAAGCTTTCTTT. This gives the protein CASSPLGTTEAFF.

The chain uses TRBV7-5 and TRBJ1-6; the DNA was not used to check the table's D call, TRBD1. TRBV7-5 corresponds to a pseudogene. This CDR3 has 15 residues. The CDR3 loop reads CVRSSPGQWNSPLHF. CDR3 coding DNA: TGTGTCAGAAGCTCGCCGGGACAGTGGAATTCACCCCTCCACTTT.

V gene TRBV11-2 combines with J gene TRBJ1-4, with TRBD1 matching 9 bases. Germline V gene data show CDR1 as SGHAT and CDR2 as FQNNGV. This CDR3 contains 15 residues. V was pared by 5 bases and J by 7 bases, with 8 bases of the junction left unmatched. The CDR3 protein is CASSALPGQGEKLFF. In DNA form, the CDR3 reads TGTGCCAGCAGCGCCCTCCCGGGACAGGGTGAAAAACTGTTTTTT. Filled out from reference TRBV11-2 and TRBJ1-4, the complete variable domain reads EAGVAQSPRYKIIEKRQSVAFWCNPISGHATLYWYQQILGQGPKLLIQFQNNGVVDDSQLPKDRFSAERLKGVDSTLKIQPAKLEDSAVYLCASSALPGQGEKLFFGSGTQLSVL.

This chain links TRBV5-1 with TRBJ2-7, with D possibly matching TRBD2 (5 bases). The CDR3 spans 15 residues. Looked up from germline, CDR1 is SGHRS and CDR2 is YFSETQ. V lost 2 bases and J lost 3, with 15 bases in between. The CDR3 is CASSFSLAGSYEQYF. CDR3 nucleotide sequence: TGCGCCAGCAGCTTTAGCCTAGCAGGCAGCTACGAGCAGTACTTC. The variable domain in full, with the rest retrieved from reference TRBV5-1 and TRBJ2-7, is KAGVTQTPRYLIKTRGQQVTLSCSPISGHRSVSWYQQTPGQGLQFLFEYFSETQRNKGNFPGRFSGRQFSNSRSEMNVSTLELGDSALYLCASSFSLAGSYEQYFGPGTRLTVT.

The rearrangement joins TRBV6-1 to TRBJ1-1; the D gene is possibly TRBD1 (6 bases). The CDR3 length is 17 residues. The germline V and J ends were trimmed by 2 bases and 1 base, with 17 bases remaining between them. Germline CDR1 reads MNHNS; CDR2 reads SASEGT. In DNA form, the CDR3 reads TGTGCCAGCAGTGAACTCCGGAAGACAGGATCGAACACTGAAGCTTTCTTT. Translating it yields CASSELRKTGSNTEAFF.

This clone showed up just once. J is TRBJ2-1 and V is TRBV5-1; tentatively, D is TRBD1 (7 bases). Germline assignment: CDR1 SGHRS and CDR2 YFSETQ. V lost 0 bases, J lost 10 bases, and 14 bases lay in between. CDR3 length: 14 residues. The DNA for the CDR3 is TGCGCCAGCAGCTTGGTGGCAGGGGGGAAGGAGCAGTTCTTC. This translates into CASSLVAGGKEQFF.

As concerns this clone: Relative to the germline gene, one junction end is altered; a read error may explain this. The CDR3 DNA is TGCAGTGCTAGTCCAGTAGACTTC. Amino acids: CSASPVDF. This chain links TRBV20-1 with TRBJ2-7, with D unclear. The length of the CDR3 is 8 residues. Germline V gene lookup returns CDR1 DFQATT and CDR2 SNEGSKA (reference sequence).

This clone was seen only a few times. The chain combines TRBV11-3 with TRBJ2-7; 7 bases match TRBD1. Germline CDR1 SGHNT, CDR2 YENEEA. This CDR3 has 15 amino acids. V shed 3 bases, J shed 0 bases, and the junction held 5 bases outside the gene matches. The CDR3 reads CASSLGAGGSYEQYF. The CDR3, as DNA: TGTGCCAGCAGCTTGGGGGCAGGGGGCTCCTACGAGCAGTACTTC.